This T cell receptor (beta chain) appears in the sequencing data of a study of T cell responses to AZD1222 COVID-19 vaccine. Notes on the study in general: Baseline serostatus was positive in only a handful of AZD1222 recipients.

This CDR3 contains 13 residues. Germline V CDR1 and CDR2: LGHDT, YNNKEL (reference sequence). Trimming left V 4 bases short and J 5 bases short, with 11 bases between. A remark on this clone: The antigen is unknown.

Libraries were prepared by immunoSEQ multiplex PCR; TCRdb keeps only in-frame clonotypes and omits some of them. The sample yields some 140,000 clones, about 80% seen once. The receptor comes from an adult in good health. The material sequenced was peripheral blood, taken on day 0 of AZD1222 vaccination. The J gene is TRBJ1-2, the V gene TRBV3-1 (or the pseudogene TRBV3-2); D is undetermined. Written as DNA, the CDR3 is TGTGCCAGCAGCCCGGCGGAGTCGTATGGCTACACCTTC. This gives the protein CASSPAESYGYTF.